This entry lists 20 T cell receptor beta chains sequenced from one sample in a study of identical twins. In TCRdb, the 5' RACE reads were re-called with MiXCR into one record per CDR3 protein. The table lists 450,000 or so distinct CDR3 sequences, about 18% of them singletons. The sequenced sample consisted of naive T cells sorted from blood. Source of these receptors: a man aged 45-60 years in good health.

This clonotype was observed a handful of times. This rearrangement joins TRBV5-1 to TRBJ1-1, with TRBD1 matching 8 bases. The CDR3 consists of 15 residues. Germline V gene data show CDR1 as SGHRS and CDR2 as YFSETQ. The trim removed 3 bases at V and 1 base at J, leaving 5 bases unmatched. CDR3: CASSWTGPENTEAFF. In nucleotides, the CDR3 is TGCGCCAGCAGCTGGACAGGGCCTGAGAACACTGAAGCTTTCTTT.

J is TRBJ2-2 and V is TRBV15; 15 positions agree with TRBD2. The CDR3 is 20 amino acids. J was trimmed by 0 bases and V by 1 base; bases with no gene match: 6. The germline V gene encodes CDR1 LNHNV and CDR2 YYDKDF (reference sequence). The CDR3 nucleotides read TGTGCCACCAGCAGAGCCGGACTAGCGGGGGGGAACGCGAACACCGGGGAGCTGTTTTTT. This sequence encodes CATSRAGLAGGNANTGELFF.

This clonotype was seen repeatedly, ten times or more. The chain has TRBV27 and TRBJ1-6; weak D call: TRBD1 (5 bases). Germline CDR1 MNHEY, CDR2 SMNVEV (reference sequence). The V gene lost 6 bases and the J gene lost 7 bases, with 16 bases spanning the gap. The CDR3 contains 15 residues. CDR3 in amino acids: CASSLIGAGNSPLHF. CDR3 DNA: TGTGCCAGCAGCCTTATTGGGGCGGGGAATTCACCCCTCCACTTT.

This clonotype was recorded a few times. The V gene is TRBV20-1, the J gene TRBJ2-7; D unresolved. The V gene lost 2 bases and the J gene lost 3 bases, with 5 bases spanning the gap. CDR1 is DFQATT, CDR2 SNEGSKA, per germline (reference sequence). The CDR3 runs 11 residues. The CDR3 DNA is TGCAGTGCTAGACCCTACTACGAGCAGTACTTC. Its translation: CSARPYYEQYF.

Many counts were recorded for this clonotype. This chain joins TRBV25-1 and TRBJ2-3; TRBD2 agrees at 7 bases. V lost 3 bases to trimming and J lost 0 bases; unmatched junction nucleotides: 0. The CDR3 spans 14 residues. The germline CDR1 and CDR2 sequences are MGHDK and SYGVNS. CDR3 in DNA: TGTGCCAGCAGTGAGGGGGGGAGCACAGATACGCAGTATTTT. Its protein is CASSEGGSTDTQYF.

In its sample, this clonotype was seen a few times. The CDR3 bases are TGTGCCAGCAGCCCCTCCTCGGGACAGGGGGTCGCTGAAGCTTTCTTT. Amino acids: CASSPSSGQGVAEAFF. The rearrangement uses TRBV4-2 and TRBJ1-1, with 11 bases aligning to TRBD1. CDR1 is LGHNA, CDR2 YNFKEQ, per germline. J was trimmed by 6 bases and V by 4 bases; bases with no gene match: 10. CDR3 length: 16 residues.

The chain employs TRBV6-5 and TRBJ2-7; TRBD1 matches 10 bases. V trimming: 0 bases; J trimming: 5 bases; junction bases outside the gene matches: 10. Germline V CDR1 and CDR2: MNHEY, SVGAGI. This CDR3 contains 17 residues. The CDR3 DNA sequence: TGTGCCAGCAGTTACTCGGGGACAGGGGCCGTAAGGGACGAGCAGTACTTC. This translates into CASSYSGTGAVRDEQYF.

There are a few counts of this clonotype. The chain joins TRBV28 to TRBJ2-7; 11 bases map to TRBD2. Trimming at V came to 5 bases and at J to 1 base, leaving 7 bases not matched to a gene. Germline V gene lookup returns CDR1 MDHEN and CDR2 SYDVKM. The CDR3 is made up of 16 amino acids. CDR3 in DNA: TGTGCCAGCAGTCTAACTAGCGGGAGTTCGTCCTACGAGCAGTACTTC. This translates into CASSLTSGSSSYEQYF.

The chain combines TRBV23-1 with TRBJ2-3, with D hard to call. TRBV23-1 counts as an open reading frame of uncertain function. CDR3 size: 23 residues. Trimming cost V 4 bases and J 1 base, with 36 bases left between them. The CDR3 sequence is CASSREAVNLEIRPNGGTDTQYF. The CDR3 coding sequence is TGCGCCAGCAGTCGAGAGGCAGTGAATCTGGAAATTCGACCGAACGGCGGCACAGATACGCAGTATTTT.

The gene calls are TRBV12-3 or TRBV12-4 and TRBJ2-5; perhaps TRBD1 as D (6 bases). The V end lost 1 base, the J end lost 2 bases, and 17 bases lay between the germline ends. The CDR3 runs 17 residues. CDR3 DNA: TGTGCCAGCAGTTTAGGGACAGCCTGGGGACGGCAAGAGACCCAGTACTTC. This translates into CASSLGTAWGRQETQYF.

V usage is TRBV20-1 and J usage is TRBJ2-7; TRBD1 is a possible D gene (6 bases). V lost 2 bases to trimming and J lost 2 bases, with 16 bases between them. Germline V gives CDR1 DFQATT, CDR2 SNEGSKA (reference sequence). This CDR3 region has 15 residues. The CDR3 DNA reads TGCAGTGCTAGATCTCAGGGGCAGGACCCCTACGAGCAGTACTTC. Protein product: CSARSQGQDPYEQYF.

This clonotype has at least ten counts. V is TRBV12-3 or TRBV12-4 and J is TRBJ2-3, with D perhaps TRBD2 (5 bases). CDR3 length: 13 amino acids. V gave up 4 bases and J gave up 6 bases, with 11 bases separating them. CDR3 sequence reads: CASSSRLRDTQYF. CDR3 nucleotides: TGTGCCAGCAGTTCCCGACTACGTGATACGCAGTATTTT.

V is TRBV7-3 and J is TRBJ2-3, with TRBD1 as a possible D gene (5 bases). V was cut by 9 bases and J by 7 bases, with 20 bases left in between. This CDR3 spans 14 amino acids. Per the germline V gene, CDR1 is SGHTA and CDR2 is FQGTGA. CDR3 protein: CAREGSGNWNTQYF. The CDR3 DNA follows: TGTGCCAGGGAAGGGTCAGGGAATTGGAATACGCAGTATTTT. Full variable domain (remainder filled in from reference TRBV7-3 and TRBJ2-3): GAGVSQTPSNKVTEKGKYVELRCDPISGHTALYWYRQSLGQGPEFLIYFQGTGAADDSGLPNDRFFAVRPEGSVSTLKIQRTERGDSAVYLCAREGSGNWNTQYFGPGTRLTVL.

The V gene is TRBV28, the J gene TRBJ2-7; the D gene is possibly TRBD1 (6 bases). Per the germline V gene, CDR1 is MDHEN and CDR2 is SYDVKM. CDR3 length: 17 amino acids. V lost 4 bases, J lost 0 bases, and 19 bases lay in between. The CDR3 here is CASSWGPTSGSSYEQYF. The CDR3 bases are TGTGCCAGCAGTTGGGGGCCTACTAGTGGAAGCTCCTACGAGCAGTACTTC.

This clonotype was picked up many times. The CDR3 protein is CSANTGLAGVMAYNEQFF. CDR3 nucleotides: TGCAGCGCTAACACGGGACTAGCGGGAGTTATGGCCTACAATGAGCAGTTCTTC. This chain links TRBV29-1 with TRBJ2-1; 14 bases line up with TRBD2. CDR1 is SQVTM, CDR2 ANQGSEA, per germline. The length of the CDR3 is 18 residues. Germline trimming cut 7 bases from V and 2 bases from J; bases unmatched to any gene: 13.

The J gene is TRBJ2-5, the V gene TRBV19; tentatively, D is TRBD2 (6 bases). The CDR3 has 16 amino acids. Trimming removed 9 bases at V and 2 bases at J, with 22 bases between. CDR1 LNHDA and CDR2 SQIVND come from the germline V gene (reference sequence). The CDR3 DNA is TGTGCCAGCTCTGACTTTGCGGGGTCAACTCAAGAGACCCAGTACTTC. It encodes CASSDFAGSTQETQYF. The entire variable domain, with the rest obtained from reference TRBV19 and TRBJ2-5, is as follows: DGGITQSPKYLFRKEGQNVTLSCEQNLNHDAMYWYRQDPGQGLRLIYYSQIVNDFQKGDIAEGYSVSREKKESFPLTVTSAQKNPTAFYLCASSDFAGSTQETQYFGPGTRLLVL.

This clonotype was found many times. The DNA of the CDR3 is TGTGCCAGCAGCTACGTGGGGGGCCGGGGAGATACGCAGTATTTT. This gives the protein CASSYVGGRGDTQYF. The rearrangement links TRBV11-2 to TRBJ2-3; the D call may be TRBD1 or TRBD2 (6 bases each). The germline gives CDR1 SGHAT, CDR2 FQNNGV. Trimming left V 4 bases short and J 5 bases short, with 16 bases between. The CDR3 extends over 15 amino acids.

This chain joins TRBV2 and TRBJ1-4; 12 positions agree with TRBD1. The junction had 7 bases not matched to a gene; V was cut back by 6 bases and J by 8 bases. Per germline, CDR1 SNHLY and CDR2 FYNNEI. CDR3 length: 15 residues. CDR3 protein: CASRIGTGGREKLFF. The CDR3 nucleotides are TGTGCCAGCAGGATAGGGACAGGGGGCCGGGAAAAACTGTTTTTT. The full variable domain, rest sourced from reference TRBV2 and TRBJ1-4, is EPEVTQTPSHQVTQMGQEVILRCVPISNHLYFYWYRQILGQKVEFLVSFYNNEISEKSEIFDDQFSVERPDGSNFTLKIRSTKLEDSAMYFCASRIGTGGREKLFFGSGTQLSVL.

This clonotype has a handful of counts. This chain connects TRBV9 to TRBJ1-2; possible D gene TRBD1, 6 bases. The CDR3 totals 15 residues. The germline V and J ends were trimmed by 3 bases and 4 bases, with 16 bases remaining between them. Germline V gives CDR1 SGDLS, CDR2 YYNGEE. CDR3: CASSEGQGSGYGYTF. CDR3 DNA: TGTGCCAGCAGCGAGGGGCAGGGGTCGGGCTATGGCTACACCTTC.

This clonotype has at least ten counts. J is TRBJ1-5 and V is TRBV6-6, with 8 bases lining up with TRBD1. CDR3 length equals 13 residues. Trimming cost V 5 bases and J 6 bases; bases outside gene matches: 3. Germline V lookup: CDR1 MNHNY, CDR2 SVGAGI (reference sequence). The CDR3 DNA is TGTGCCAGCAGTGGACAGGGAAGTCAGCCCCAGCATTTT. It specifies CASSGQGSQPQHF.